The T cell receptor beta chain described here comes from a study of prognosis after radiotherapy for stage I lung cancer (dated by TCRdb to the early 2020s). Broadly, across the study: Approximately 20 stage I NSCLC patients were enrolled in Nanjing, China, between April 2018 and early 2019. Every patient was regarded as medically inoperable, because of comorbidities in over 10 cases and refusal of surgery in roughly 7 cases. The cohort was made up of 10 to 15 men and more than five women, with a median age of roughly 74 years and an age range of about 50 to 95 years. No patient received concurrent therapy alongside SBRT. Stage I lung tumors that were newly diagnosed and primary were found in 14 to 15 patients, while a handful of patients had oligometastatic NSCLC after surgical resection of the primary tumor. Four of the 19 patients developed distant metastases after SBRT, at a median of roughly seven months; the other 15 showed no significant progression. For each of the 20 or so patients, one blood sample was taken before SBRT and one after, so the study sequenced approximately 38 samples in total. Using image-guided IMRT or VMAT, SBRT was delivered in 3 to 5 fractions at a biologically effective dose of at least 100 Gy. The study profiled peripheral blood TCR beta repertoires from stage I NSCLC patients before and after stereotactic body radiotherapy and related them to distant failure. On tumor histology, twelve patients had adenocarcinoma and 6 to 8 had squamous cell carcinoma.

No patient had a history of other malignancies or prior chemotherapy or radiotherapy, and all had node-negative disease on CT and PET/CT. At each of two time points, approximately 5.9 milliliters of peripheral venous blood were collected into EDTA tubes. PBMCs were isolated by Ficoll-Paque Plus density-gradient centrifugation. Samples were stored at -80°C immediately after collection until analysis. The cysteine opens and the phenylalanine closes a CDR3 of 14 amino acids. Only the CDR3 part of the read is kept: 42 bases, read in frame from the first base. The germline V and J ends show losses of 5 bases and 6 bases respectively, and no gene match explains 6 bases of the junction. From the germline V gene, CDR1 is SGHRS and CDR2 is YFSETQ. A word on this clonotype: Its antigen target is currently unknown. No base qualities exist here, and no much larger clone lies one base off it.

Paper-wide results and their limitations: Tumor specificity of expanded TCR clones was not determined. TRBV and TRBJ usage frequencies reportedly differed by metastasis status, in two V genes at baseline and in roughly nine V and two J genes after SBRT. After SBRT, the number of unique TCR clones decreased (median approximately 9,100 before versus some 7,000 after; Wilcoxon paired P=0.011). The study was limited by the small cohort and short follow-up, and independent validation of the study findings is required. Post-SBRT Shannon entropy and its change from baseline were lower in patients who developed distant metastases; baseline Shannon entropy was not associated with metastases. All reported P values were unadjusted for multiple comparisons.

Two rounds of multiplex PCR on genomic DNA were used to amplify the TCR beta CDR3 region. In the first round of PCR, primers specific to each TRBV and TRBJ gene were used, and the primer sequences are filed in Chinese patent CN105087789A. The second PCR round used universal primers. The Roche High Pure PCR Template Preparation Kit was used to extract genomic DNA from the frozen PBMCs. An Illumina HiSeq 3000 was used to sequence the libraries paired-end with 151 bp reads. The source study handled its data this way. CutAdapt was used to remove raw reads lacking the multiplex PCR primer sequences. PEAR was used to merge high-quality paired reads into contigs. MiXCR assigned TRB V, D and J gene segments to each contig by aligning to reference sequences. To remove sequencing errors, CDR3 sequences were clustered according to base quality and sequence similarity. Shannon entropy normalized by the natural log of productive TCR sequence number was used as the measure of diversity. Clonality was defined as one minus Shannon entropy divided by the natural log of the number of unique clonotypes. Progression-free survival cut-offs for repertoire metrics were chosen using the Youden index of ROC curves, with analyses run in R 3.5.3. The public reads were reprocessed in TCRdb via fastp at Q25 and MiXCR, keeping in-frame beta chains. For every CDR3 protein sequence, its rows merge into one entry that carries the most common genes and DNA. TCRdb assigned the V and J calls; the authors' analysis was not used. The sample profile shows roughly 11,000 distinct CDR3 sequences; over 35% of them were found once. The ten largest make up approximately 53% of the sample.

Material: PBMCs, obtained before or after stereotactic body radiation therapy (not recorded which). The chain is encoded by TRBV5-1 joined to TRBJ2-3, and TRBD2 matches 10 of the central bases. The clonotype originates from a donor over 45 with non-small cell lung cancer. The CDR3 is CASRSGRAMDTQYF. The DNA sequence is given as TGCGCCAGCAGAAGCGGGAGGGCCATGGATACGCAGTATTTT.